Following are 32 T cell receptor beta chains from one sample sequenced in a study of T cell changes during pregnancy in multiple sclerosis. Sequencing used immunoSEQ multiplex PCR; TCRdb keeps in-frame clones, though not all of them. The data hold about 85,000 clones, with 90% to 95% observed a single time. This sample comprised peripheral blood, obtained in the first trimester of pregnancy. The receptors come from a female donor with multiple sclerosis, enrolled in a pregnancy study.

The chain carries TRBV5-1 and TRBJ2-7; D may be TRBD1 (6 bases). The germline V and J ends were trimmed by 2 bases and 2 bases, with 14 bases remaining between them. The V gene's germline CDR1 is SGHRS and CDR2 YFSETQ. There are 15 residues in the CDR3. CDR3 in amino acids: CASSFTGNPTYEQYF. CDR3 in DNA: TGCGCCAGCAGCTTTACAGGGAACCCAACCTACGAGCAGTACTTC.

This clone was recorded only once. The J gene is TRBJ1-2, the V gene TRBV7-9; 9 nucleotides match TRBD1. This CDR3 spans 13 amino acids. V shed 5 bases and J 6 bases; nucleotides not matched to a gene: 4. Per the germline V gene, CDR1 is SEHNR and CDR2 is FQNEAQ (reference sequence). In DNA, the CDR3 is TGTGCCAGCAGCGCCGGACAGGGGAATGGCTACACCTTC. Its translation: CASSAGQGNGYTF.

The chain has TRBV5-1 and TRBJ2-7, with a possible D match to TRBD1 (6 bases). Germline CDR1 and CDR2: SGHRS and YFSETQ. The V gene lost 9 bases and the J gene lost 3 bases, with 13 bases spanning the gap. The CDR3 totals 12 residues. The CDR3 reads CATPGRGYEQYF. CDR3 sequence (DNA): TGCGCCACCCCGGGCAGGGGCTACGAGCAGTACTTC.

The rearrangement links TRBV4-1 to TRBJ2-1; 11 bases are shared with TRBD2. After removal of 5 bases from V and 5 bases from J, the junction contained 8 bases not matched to a gene. Germline CDR1 is MGHRA and CDR2 is YSYEKL. CDR3 length: 16 amino acids. The CDR3 region is CASSVTGTSGNNEQFF. The CDR3 DNA follows: TGCGCCAGCAGCGTAACCGGGACTAGCGGTAACAATGAGCAGTTCTTC.

The rearrangement joins TRBV5-1 to TRBJ1-1; D unclear. The CDR3 loop spans 14 amino acids. The germline V gene has CDR1 SGHRS and CDR2 YFSETQ. V was trimmed by 2 bases and J by 5 bases, leaving 13 bases between them. The CDR3 sequence: CASSFGSGWTEAFF. CDR3 nucleotides: TGCGCCAGCAGCTTTGGGTCGGGTTGGACTGAAGCTTTCTTT. The full variable domain, in which reference TRBV5-1 and TRBJ1-1 provide the parts outside the CDR3, is KAGVTQTPRYLIKTRGQQVTLSCSPISGHRSVSWYQQTPGQGLQFLFEYFSETQRNKGNFPGRFSGRQFSNSRSEMNVSTLELGDSALYLCASSFGSGWTEAFFGQGTRLTVV.

The chain joins TRBV5-1 to TRBJ2-1; TRBD2 matches at 9 bases. Germline CDR1 is SGHRS and CDR2 is YFSETQ. There are 14 residues in the CDR3. The V and J ends lost 0 bases and 5 bases, in that order; junction bases with no gene match: 0. In DNA form, the CDR3 reads TGCGCCAGCAGCTTGGGACTAGCGGACAATGAGCAGTTCTTC. It specifies CASSLGLADNEQFF.

The table lists this clone with a few counts. This chain uses TRBV7-3 with TRBJ2-1; 11 positions agree with TRBD1. Trimming cost V 5 bases and J 5 bases; bases outside gene matches: 5. Germline V gene data show CDR1 as SGHTA and CDR2 as FQGTGA. The CDR3 extends over 15 amino acids. The CDR3 coding sequence is TGTGCCAGCAGCGGCGGACAGGGGGCGGACAATGAGCAGTTCTTC. Residues: CASSGGQGADNEQFF.

This sequence joins TRBV7-9 and TRBJ2-5; 13 bases are shared with TRBD2. CDR1 is SEHNR and CDR2 is FQNEAQ in the germline V gene (reference sequence). CDR3 length: 17 amino acids. With 8 bases clipped from V and 4 bases from J, the junction kept 13 bases outside the gene matches. The chain's CDR3 is CASEFGTSGARGETQYF. CDR3 bases: TGTGCCAGCGAATTCGGGACTAGCGGGGCCAGAGGAGAGACCCAGTACTTC.

This chain links TRBV28 with TRBJ2-1; tentative D call: TRBD2 (6 bases). CDR1 is MDHEN and CDR2 is SYDVKM in the germline V gene. The CDR3 is 14 amino acids. Trimming removed 7 bases from V and 0 bases from J, with 10 bases in between. The CDR3 nucleotides are TGTGCCAGCATGACTAGACCCTCCTACAATGAGCAGTTCTTC. Protein product: CASMTRPSYNEQFF.

This rearrangement joins TRBV7-9 to TRBJ1-2, with D uncertain. The CDR3 is made up of 16 amino acids. The V end was cut by 0 bases, the J end by 4 bases, with 15 bases between. CDR1 SEHNR and CDR2 FQNEAQ come from the germline V gene (reference sequence). CDR3 loop: CASSLALRGMGYGYTF. The CDR3, as DNA: TGTGCCAGCAGCTTAGCGCTTAGAGGGATGGGCTATGGCTACACCTTC.

The genes are TRBV18 and TRBJ2-7, with a possible D match to TRBD2 (5 bases). V was clipped by 6 bases and J by 2 bases, with 14 bases between them. Per the germline V gene, CDR1 is KGHSH and CDR2 is LQKENI. This CDR3 is built from 14 residues. CDR3 sequence: CASSPGSPTYEQYF. Here the CDR3 DNA reads TGTGCCAGCTCCCCGGGGAGTCCCACCTACGAGCAGTACTTC.

V gene TRBV5-5 combines with J gene TRBJ2-7, with 11 bases that match TRBD2. V was clipped by 5 bases and J by 7 bases; unmatched bases: 14. Per the germline V gene, CDR1 is SGHKS and CDR2 is YYEKEE (reference sequence). This CDR3 is 16 amino acids long. CDR3 nucleotides: TGTGCCAGCAGTTTTACTAGCGGGGGACCCTACGGGGAGCAGTACTTC. Its translation: CASSFTSGGPYGEQYF.

This chain uses TRBV4-1 with TRBJ2-3, with D perhaps TRBD2 (6 bases). This CDR3 is built from 15 residues. V was trimmed by 0 bases and J by 3 bases, leaving 10 bases between them. Germline assignment: CDR1 MGHRA and CDR2 YSYEKL. CDR3 amino acids: CASSQDSSVTDTQYF. For the CDR3, the DNA is TGCGCCAGCAGCCAAGATTCTAGCGTGACAGATACGCAGTATTTT.

In its sample, this clone was seen a few times. V is TRBV11-1 and J is TRBJ2-2; D unclear. Trimming removed 5 bases from V and 4 bases from J, with 8 bases in between. Germline CDR1 reads SGHAT; CDR2 reads FQDESV (reference sequence). CDR3 length: 13 amino acids. The CDR3 loop reads CASSPAGTGELFF. The CDR3 DNA is TGTGCCAGCAGCCCAGCAGGCACCGGGGAGCTGTTTTTT.

This clone was picked up one time. J is TRBJ2-7 and V is TRBV12-5; 10 nucleotides line up with TRBD1. CDR3 length: 18 amino acids. With 3 bases clipped from V and 3 bases from J, the junction kept 14 bases outside the gene matches. The germline V gene encodes CDR1 LGHNT and CDR2 FRNRAP. CDR3 coding DNA: TGTGCTAGTGGTTTACCTTCCCACCGGGACAGGGGTCGCTACGAGCAGTACTTC. Protein sequence: CASGLPSHRDRGRYEQYF. The full variable domain, rest sourced from reference TRBV12-5 and TRBJ2-7, is DARVTQTPRHKVTEMGQEVTMRCQPILGHNTVFWYRQTMMQGLELLAYFRNRAPLDDSGMPKDRFSAEMPDATLATLKIQPSEPRDSAVYFCASGLPSHRDRGRYEQYFGPGTRLTVT.

The chain carries TRBV7-9 and TRBJ2-3, with 10 bases fitting TRBD2. V dropped 5 bases and J dropped 0; count of bases not matched to a gene: 2. The CDR3 extends over 15 amino acids. Looked up from germline, CDR1 is SEHNR and CDR2 is FQNEAQ (reference sequence). The CDR3 DNA follows: TGTGCCAGCAGCCCGACTAGCGGGAGCACAGATACGCAGTATTTT. Protein: CASSPTSGSTDTQYF. The variable domain in full, with the rest retrieved from reference TRBV7-9 and TRBJ2-3, is DTGVSQNPRHKITKRGQNVTFRCDPISEHNRLYWYRQTLGQGPEFLTYFQNEAQLEKSRLLSDRFSAERPKGSFSTLEIQRTEQGDSAMYLCASSPTSGSTDTQYFGPGTRLTVL.

V is TRBV6-1 and J is TRBJ1-2; D might be TRBD1 (5 bases). The CDR3 has 13 residues. Per germline, CDR1 MNHNS and CDR2 SASEGT. V lost 7 bases and J 1 base, leaving 10 bases between the germline ends. In DNA form, the CDR3 reads TGTGCCAGCATCCCCAGGGATAACTATGGCTACACCTTC. Its protein product is CASIPRDNYGYTF.

The rearrangement joins TRBV27 to TRBJ1-5, with TRBD1 matching 8 bases. The J segment lost 1 base and the V segment lost 5 bases, leaving 4 bases of the junction unmatched. From germline, CDR1 is MNHEY and CDR2 SMNVEV (reference sequence). The CDR3 length is 15 residues. The CDR3 nucleotides read TGTGCCAGCAGTGCCGGGACAGGAAGCAATCAGCCCCAGCATTTT. Translated, it gives CASSAGTGSNQPQHF.

This chain joins TRBV28 and TRBJ2-5; 8 bases map to TRBD1. The CDR3 has 12 residues. V dropped 5 bases and J dropped 4; count of bases not matched to a gene: 0. Germline values: CDR1 MDHEN, CDR2 SYDVKM. Here the CDR3 reads CASSTGGETQYF. CDR3 nucleotide sequence: TGTGCCAGCAGTACAGGGGGAGAGACCCAGTACTTC.

CDR3 region: CASSPLNYSYEQYF. The CDR3 nucleotides read TGTGCCAGCTCACCCTTGAACTACTCCTACGAGCAGTACTTC. The chain uses TRBV18 and TRBJ2-7; D gene uncertain. The CDR3 extends over 14 amino acids. Germline V gene data show CDR1 as KGHSH and CDR2 as LQKENI. V dropped 3 bases and J dropped 0 bases, with 9 bases sitting between them.

J is TRBJ2-1 and V is TRBV19; maybe TRBD1 (5 bases). CDR1 is LNHDA, CDR2 SQIVND, per germline (reference sequence). CDR3 length: 17 residues. The V end was cut by 4 bases, the J end by 4 bases, with 20 bases between. The CDR3 DNA reads TGTGCCAGTAGTACCGTGGGCAGGGCGAATCTATACAATGAGCAGTTCTTC. Translating it yields CASSTVGRANLYNEQFF.

The genes are TRBV7-2 and TRBJ2-2; D unclear. The CDR3 has 13 amino acids. CDR1 and CDR2 from the germline V gene are SGHTA and FQGNSA. Trimming removed 5 bases at V and 3 bases at J, with 7 bases between. CDR3: CASSVSDTGELFF. The CDR3 DNA follows: TGTGCCAGCAGCGTCAGTGACACCGGGGAGCTGTTTTTT.

The chain recombines TRBV12-5 with TRBJ1-5; the D is unclear. The CDR3 spans 15 residues. Germline V CDR1 and CDR2: LGHNT, FRNRAP. V lost 5 bases, J lost 2 bases, and 13 bases lay in between. The CDR3 region has the DNA TGTGCTAGTGGTCCCTCGGTTCATGGCAATCAGCCCCAGCATTTT. Translation: CASGPSVHGNQPQHF.

The J gene is TRBJ2-5, the V gene TRBV29-1, with D unresolved. CDR3 length equals 12 residues. CDR1 is SQVTM and CDR2 is ANQGSEA in the germline V gene. V was pared by 1 base and J by 2 bases, with 5 bases between. CDR3 in amino acids: CSVEGLQETQYF. In DNA form, the CDR3 reads TGCAGCGTTGAAGGACTGCAAGAGACCCAGTACTTC.

The CDR3 reads CASSFGTGSTEAFF. The CDR3 coding sequence is TGTGCCAGCAGTTTCGGGACAGGGAGCACTGAAGCTTTCTTT. The rearrangement links TRBV27 to TRBJ1-1; 9 positions agree with TRBD1. Germline assignment: CDR1 MNHEY and CDR2 SMNVEV (reference sequence). V lost 3 bases, J lost 4 bases, and 3 bases stayed unmatched. The CDR3 length is 14 residues.

The chain carries TRBV7-9 and TRBJ1-1; 7 bases line up with TRBD1. The CDR3 extends over 14 amino acids. V lost 6 bases to trimming and J lost 11 bases; unmatched junction nucleotides: 15. Germline V gives CDR1 SEHNR, CDR2 FQNEAQ (reference sequence). CDR3 sequence (DNA): TGTGCCAGCAGGGAACCAGGGGGACCGGCCTCGGCTTTCTTT. It encodes CASREPGGPASAFF. Using reference TRBV7-9 and TRBJ1-1 for the parts outside the CDR3, the full variable domain is DTGVSQNPRHKITKRGQNVTFRCDPISEHNRLYWYRQTLGQGPEFLTYFQNEAQLEKSRLLSDRFSAERPKGSFSTLEIQRTEQGDSAMYLCASREPGGPASAFFGQGTRLTVV.

The chain links TRBV10-3 to TRBJ2-7; 7 bases agree with TRBD1. Germline V CDR1 and CDR2: ENHRY, SYGVKD. Unmatched junction bases numbered 7, after V lost 6 bases and J lost 5 bases. This CDR3 has 13 residues. The CDR3 DNA reads TGTGCCATCAGGGACCCCGACAGGGACGAGCAGTACTTC. Protein: CAIRDPDRDEQYF.

The chain joins TRBV27 to TRBJ1-3; D is undetermined. V was cut by 8 bases and J by 1 base, with 12 bases left in between. The CDR3 contains 14 residues. Germline loops: CDR1 MNHEY, CDR2 SMNVEV (reference sequence). The CDR3 is CASRPAGSGNTIYF. CDR3 nucleotide sequence: TGTGCCAGCCGCCCGGCGGGATCTGGAAACACCATATATTTT.

This chain connects TRBV2 to TRBJ2-7; 8 bases are shared with TRBD2. The V segment lost 6 bases and the J segment 3 bases; nucleotides outside the gene matches: 7. Germline values: CDR1 SNHLY, CDR2 FYNNEI. The CDR3 spans 14 residues. The CDR3 region has the DNA TGTGCCAGCAGACCCGGGACTAGTGTCTACGAGCAGTACTTC. It is translated as CASRPGTSVYEQYF.

The chain links TRBV7-9 to TRBJ1-1, with 7 bases that match TRBD1. Germline V gene lookup returns CDR1 SEHNR and CDR2 FQNEAQ (reference sequence). The J segment lost 4 bases and the V segment lost 1 base, leaving 0 bases of the junction unmatched. This CDR3 contains 13 residues. CDR3 protein: CASSLDRGTEAFF. CDR3 sequence (DNA): TGTGCCAGCAGCTTAGACAGGGGCACTGAAGCTTTCTTT.

The rearrangement uses TRBV2 and TRBJ2-2; TRBD1 agrees at 9 bases. The CDR3 totals 16 residues. Unmatched junction bases numbered 5, after V lost 2 bases and J lost 4 bases. Germline V gene lookup returns CDR1 SNHLY and CDR2 FYNNEI. The CDR3 nucleotides read TGTGCCAGCAGTGAAACAGGGGGCGCGGGCACCGGGGAGCTGTTTTTT. This sequence encodes CASSETGGAGTGELFF.

The chain recombines TRBV27 with TRBJ1-4, with 8 bases matching TRBD1. CDR1 and CDR2 from the germline V gene are MNHEY and SMNVEV (reference sequence). V gave up 6 bases and J gave up 3 bases; unmatched junction bases: 3. The CDR3 has 14 residues. The chain's CDR3 is CASRKQGANEKLFF. The CDR3 DNA follows: TGTGCCAGCAGGAAACAGGGGGCTAATGAAAAACTGTTTTTT.